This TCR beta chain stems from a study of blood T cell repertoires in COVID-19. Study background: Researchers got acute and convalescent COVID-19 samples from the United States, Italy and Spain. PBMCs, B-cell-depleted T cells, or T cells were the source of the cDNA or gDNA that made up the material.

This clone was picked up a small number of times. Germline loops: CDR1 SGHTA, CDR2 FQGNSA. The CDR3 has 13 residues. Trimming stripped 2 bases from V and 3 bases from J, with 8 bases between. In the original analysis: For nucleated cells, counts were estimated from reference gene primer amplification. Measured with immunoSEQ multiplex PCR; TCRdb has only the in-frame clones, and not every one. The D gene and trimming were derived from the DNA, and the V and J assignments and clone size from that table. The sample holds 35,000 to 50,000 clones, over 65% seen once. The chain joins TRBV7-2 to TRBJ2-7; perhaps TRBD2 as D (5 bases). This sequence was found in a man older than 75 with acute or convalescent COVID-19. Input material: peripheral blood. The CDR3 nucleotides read TGTGCCAGCAGCTTACTGGCGGGCTACGAGCAGTACTTC. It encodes CASSLLAGYEQYF.